One and the same sample provided the 6 T cell receptor beta chains below, sequenced in a study of blood T cell repertoires in COVID-19. Method: immunoSEQ multiplex PCR; TCRdb's copy keeps in-frame clones and lacks some. The profile covers 60,000 or so clones, with 70% to 85% appearing a single time and about 3.2% taken by the ten largest. Sample: peripheral blood. The source is a man in his sixties with acute or convalescent COVID-19.

This clone was recorded a few times. This sequence joins TRBV5-1 and TRBJ1-1, with a weak D call TRBD1 (6 bases). The germline V and J ends were trimmed by 4 bases and 5 bases, with 15 bases remaining between them. This CDR3 is built from 14 residues. Germline V lookup: CDR1 SGHRS, CDR2 YFSETQ. CDR3 DNA sequence: TGCGCCAGCAGCCAGGGAGGGGGGCGGACTGAAGCTTTCTTT. It codes for CASSQGGGRTEAFF.

V usage is TRBV4-1 and J usage is TRBJ2-3; TRBD2 might be the D (6 bases). V lost 0 bases and J 4 bases, leaving 11 bases between the germline ends. Germline CDR1 reads MGHRA; CDR2 reads YSYEKL. The CDR3 extends over 15 amino acids. For the CDR3, the DNA is TGCGCCAGCAGCCAAGACCCTATAGCGGCAGATACGCAGTATTTT. This encodes CASSQDPIAADTQYF.

The J gene is TRBJ1-3, the V gene TRBV5-4; 10 nucleotides align to TRBD1. CDR1 and CDR2 from the germline V gene are SGHNT and YYREEE (reference sequence). The V gene end was trimmed by 4 bases and the J gene end by 0 bases; junction bases not matched to a gene: 4. The CDR3 is made up of 16 amino acids. CDR3 residues: CASSTGTGASGNTIYF. CDR3 coding DNA: TGTGCCAGCAGCACCGGGACAGGGGCCTCTGGAAACACCATATATTTT.

The rearrangement links TRBV5-8 to TRBJ2-7; D uncertain. The CDR3 runs to 15 residues. Germline loops: CDR1 SGHTS, CDR2 YDEGEE. V gave up 0 bases and J gave up 2 bases, with 12 bases separating them. For the CDR3, the DNA is TGTGCCAGCAGCTTGGGTGGCTCGCTGGCCTACGAGCAGTACTTC. Residues: CASSLGGSLAYEQYF.

The V call is TRBV30, the J call TRBJ1-5, with D unresolved. The CDR3 consists of 15 residues. The germline gives CDR1 GTSNPN, CDR2 SVGIG (reference sequence). With 3 bases removed from V and 7 bases from J, the gap between germline ends came to 19 bases. DNA for the CDR3: TGTGCCTGGAGCGTCCCCGGGAGGGCTTCACAGCCCCAGCATTTT. Its protein product is CAWSVPGRASQPQHF.

The genes are TRBV27 and TRBJ2-3, with a possible D match to TRBD1 (5 bases). Germline-derived CDR1 and CDR2 are MNHEY and SMNVEV (reference sequence). The CDR3 sequence is 16 residues long. Trimming pared 2 bases from V and 2 bases from J, leaving 14 bases between. CDR3 bases: TGTGCCAGCAGTTTAATTAGGGGTATTCACACAGATACGCAGTATTTT. Protein product: CASSLIRGIHTDTQYF.